This entry describes one T cell receptor beta chain. This entry comes from a study of blood T cell repertoires in COVID-19. Study background: COVID-19 samples, acute and convalescent, were from the United States, Italy and Spain. T cells, B-cell-depleted T cells, or PBMCs provided the cDNA or gDNA that served as material.

The CDR3 covers 13 residues. Trimming took off 5 bases at V and 2 bases at J, with 9 bases between the two ends. In germline, CDR1 is SGHTA, CDR2 FQGTGA. The table came from immunoSEQ multiplex PCR; TCRdb's copy has only in-frame clones and leaves some out. The sample includes some 220,000 clones, roughly 88% of them seen just once. Source material: peripheral blood. This TCR was recovered from a man aged 50-60 years with active or convalescent COVID-19. This sequence joins TRBV7-3 and TRBJ2-5, with D possibly being TRBD1 (7 bases). CDR3 region: CASSQGGQETQYF. The CDR3 DNA reads TGTGCCAGCAGCCAGGGGGGTCAAGAGACCCAGTACTTC.